Below are 26 T cell receptor beta chains sequenced from a single sample in a study of blood T cells in healthy people across ages. The use of a sample-barcoded 5' primer and a J-beta primer mix characterized a second PCR of about 7 to 12 cycles. Each CDR3 protein is one row after TCRdb ran MiXCR on the 5' RACE reads. Altogether more than 550,000 distinct CDR3 sequences are present, 22% being singletons, with the ten largest covering roughly 22%. The sequencing input was blood. The receptors here all came from a man aged 65 to 85 in good health.

This clonotype was seen a few times. The genes are TRBV27 and TRBJ2-7, with a possible D match to TRBD2 (6 bases). With 4 bases removed from V and 3 bases from J, the gap between germline ends came to 10 bases. Germline assignment: CDR1 MNHEY and CDR2 SMNVEV (reference sequence). The CDR3 is 13 residues long. The CDR3 loop is CASSWNSGYEQYV. DNA for the CDR3: TGTGCCAGCAGTTGGAATAGCGGCTACGAGCAGTACGTC.

This clonotype turned up a few times. This sequence joins TRBV12-3 or TRBV12-4 and TRBJ2-4, with D possibly matching TRBD1 (6 bases). V was clipped by 3 bases and J by 3 bases, with 9 bases between them. The CDR3 contains 14 residues. Here the CDR3 DNA reads TGTGCCAGCAGTTTCGGACAGTACAAAAACATTCAGTACTTC. Translation: CASSFGQYKNIQYF.

The J gene is TRBJ2-4, the V gene TRBV6-1, with 7 bases lining up with TRBD1. The CDR3 runs to 18 residues. Germline loops: CDR1 MNHNS, CDR2 SASEGT. With 3 bases clipped from V and 4 bases from J, the junction kept 15 bases outside the gene matches. CDR3 bases: TGTGCCAGCAGTGAGTCGGGCTATAATGGCAGGGGGAAAAACATTCAGTACTTC. Protein: CASSESGYNGRGKNIQYF.

The V and J genes are TRBV5-5 and TRBJ1-3; no clear D. V lost 3 bases and J 0 bases, leaving 10 bases between the germline ends. Germline loops: CDR1 SGHKS, CDR2 YYEKEE (reference sequence). The CDR3 contains 15 residues. This chain's CDR3 is CASSSGLISGNTIYF. The CDR3 DNA follows: TGTGCCAGCAGCTCTGGACTGATCTCTGGAAACACCATATATTTT.

The V and J genes are TRBV18 and TRBJ2-5; no firm D call. CDR1 and CDR2 (germline): KGHSH, LQKENI. This CDR3 has 13 amino acids. Deletions cut 1 base from V and 5 bases from J, with 8 bases between. This CDR3 is CASSPQGFETQYF. The CDR3, as DNA: TGTGCCAGCTCACCACAGGGTTTTGAGACCCAGTACTTC.

This clonotype was seen a few times. The chain uses TRBV29-1 and TRBJ1-2, with D possibly being TRBD1 (5 bases). V gave up 6 bases and J gave up 8 bases, with 19 bases separating them. Per germline, CDR1 SQVTM and CDR2 ANQGSEA. The CDR3 is 13 residues long. The chain's CDR3 is CSVQGGGGGGYTF. The CDR3 nucleotides read TGCAGCGTCCAGGGAGGAGGAGGAGGAGGCTACACCTTC.

J is TRBJ1-2 and V is TRBV5-6; D gene uncertain. The V gene's germline CDR1 is SGHDT and CDR2 YYEEEE. This CDR3 is 15 amino acids long. Trimming took 5 bases from V and 8 from J, leaving 22 bases between them. CDR3 in amino acids: CASSDRSGILVGYTF. CDR3 sequence (DNA): TGTGCCAGCAGTGATCGATCGGGGATCCTTGTGGGCTACACCTTC.

CDR3 region: CALSAGDTDTQYF. The DNA of the CDR3 is TGTGCCCTCTCGGCGGGGGACACAGATACGCAGTATTTT. The chain has TRBV28 and TRBJ2-3, with 7 nucleotides matching TRBD2. In germline, CDR1 is MDHEN, CDR2 SYDVKM. The CDR3 spans 13 residues. Trimming removed 11 bases from V and 2 bases from J; junction bases left unmatched: 7.

This clonotype was seen at least ten times. The J gene is TRBJ2-1, the V gene TRBV24-1; D is unclear. Trimming cost V 1 base and J 7 bases, with 10 bases left between them. Germline V gene data show CDR1 as KGHDR and CDR2 as SFDVKD. This CDR3 region has 14 residues. The DNA of the CDR3 is TGTGCCACCAGTGATTTATCGGTAAGGAATGAGCAGTTCTTC. Encoded protein: CATSDLSVRNEQFF.

This clonotype came up a few times. The V call is TRBV11-2, the J call TRBJ2-1; weak D call: TRBD2 (5 bases). Trimming removed 5 bases at V and 4 bases at J, with 15 bases between. CDR1 is SGHAT and CDR2 is FQNNGV in the germline V gene. CDR3 length: 15 residues. For the CDR3, the DNA is TGTGCCAGCAGCCTCAACCGTGGACTGTACAATGAGCAGTTCTTC. Translated, it gives CASSLNRGLYNEQFF.

This clonotype was detected only a few times. The chain couples TRBV5-1 to TRBJ2-5, with 7 bases aligning to TRBD1. Unmatched junction bases numbered 11, after V lost 4 bases and J lost 2 bases. Germline CDR1 reads SGHRS; CDR2 reads YFSETQ. The CDR3 runs to 16 residues. The CDR3 coding sequence is TGCGCCAGCAGCCCCTTCGGACAGGTCGAACAAGAGACCCAGTACTTC. Translation gives CASSPFGQVEQETQYF.

V gene TRBV5-1 combines with J gene TRBJ2-3; D is perhaps TRBD2 (5 bases). V dropped 2 bases and J dropped 1 base, with 11 bases sitting between them. Germline loops: CDR1 SGHRS, CDR2 YFSETQ. The CDR3 covers 15 residues. CDR3 nucleotides: TGCGCCAGCAGCTTCCCCGGGGTCCGCACAGATACGCAGTATTTT. Protein sequence: CASSFPGVRTDTQYF.

The rearrangement links TRBV10-3 to TRBJ2-1; 7 nucleotides align to TRBD1. The CDR3 spans 14 residues. J gave up 8 bases and V 5 bases, and 9 bases lay outside the gene matches. Germline V gene lookup returns CDR1 ENHRY and CDR2 SYGVKD. The CDR3 loop reads CAISPRQGIDEQFF. CDR3 coding DNA: TGTGCCATCAGTCCGAGACAGGGAATCGATGAGCAGTTCTTC.

The J gene is TRBJ2-1, the V gene TRBV12-3 or TRBV12-4, with 7 bases identical to TRBD1. The V and J ends lost 6 bases and 4 bases, in that order; junction bases with no gene match: 15. This CDR3 has 17 amino acids. CDR3: CASSSSRGQRFYNEQFF. In DNA form, the CDR3 reads TGTGCCAGCAGCTCTTCCAGGGGACAGCGATTTTACAATGAGCAGTTCTTC.

A few counts support this clonotype. The conserved phenylalanine or tryptophan normally closing the CDR3 is absent here, so this likely arose from a read error. No DNA is shown, since the ends of the CDR3 on it are uncertain; the CDR3 is the one TCRdb lists. The CDR3: CASSTGGPYYV. The rearrangement links TRBV6-6 to TRBJ2-1; TRBD1 reflects the table's D call only, with no check against the DNA. The length of the CDR3 is 11 amino acids, counting both ends. The germline CDR1 and CDR2 sequences are MNHNY and SVGAGI (reference sequence).

This chain joins TRBV18 and TRBJ2-3, with TRBD2 as a possible D gene (6 bases). Germline V gives CDR1 KGHSH, CDR2 LQKENI. V lost 3 bases, J lost 6 bases, and 7 bases lay in between. The CDR3 spans 12 residues. The CDR3 spells CASSPGLDTQYF. The DNA of the CDR3 is TGTGCCAGCTCACCGGGACTGGATACGCAGTATTTT.

The genes are TRBV28 and TRBJ1-2; D unresolved. V shed 5 bases and J shed 7 bases, with 8 bases lying between them. CDR1 is MDHEN and CDR2 is SYDVKM in the germline V gene. The CDR3 is 11 amino acids. CDR3 in DNA: TGTGCCAGCAGTGGGTCGTCTGGCTACACCTTC. It translates to CASSGSSGYTF.

J is TRBJ2-1 and V is TRBV11-3, with no clear D. From germline, CDR1 is SGHNT and CDR2 YENEEA. Trimming pared 5 bases from V and 9 bases from J, leaving 8 bases between. The CDR3 runs to 11 residues. CDR3 sequence reads: CASSGPGEQFF. In DNA, the CDR3 is TGTGCCAGCAGCGGCCCCGGTGAGCAGTTCTTC.

In its sample, this clonotype was seen a few times. The chain recombines TRBV12-3 or TRBV12-4 with TRBJ1-4; 9 bases fit TRBD1. The CDR3 spans 16 residues. V trimming: 5 bases; J trimming: 7 bases; junction bases outside the gene matches: 11. The CDR3 protein is CASSPGQGLLGEKLFF. The CDR3 bases are TGTGCCAGCAGTCCGGGACAGGGCTTGCTAGGTGAAAAACTGTTTTTT.

Comments on this clonotype: An end of the junction differs from the germline gene, which may be a read error. The gene calls are TRBV15 and TRBJ1-4; D remains ambiguous. The CDR3 extends over 15 amino acids. Germline V gene data show CDR1 as LNHNV and CDR2 as YYDKDF (reference sequence). The CDR3 DNA sequence: TGTGCCACCAGCAGAGCCAACGGTTTTAATGAAAAACTGTCTTTT. Protein product: CATSRANGFNEKLSF.

Comment on this clonotype: Relative to the germline gene, one junction end is altered; a read error may explain this. The chain couples TRBV7-2 to TRBJ1-4, with TRBD1 identical over 8 bases. Germline V gives CDR1 SGHTA, CDR2 FQGNSA. CDR3 size: 16 residues. The CDR3 is CARSLVSTGGREKLFF. Written as DNA, the CDR3 is TGTGCCCGCAGCTTAGTGTCAACAGGGGGACGGGAAAAACTGTTTTTT.

There are a few counts of this clonotype. Germline and junction disagree at one end, which may indicate a read error. J is TRBJ1-1 and V is TRBV4-1; D not certain. CDR1 MGHRA and CDR2 YSYEKL come from the germline V gene. CDR3 size: 15 residues. CDR3 loop: CAGSLPPSFGTEAFF. The CDR3 region has the DNA TGCGCCGGCAGCCTTCCGCCCAGTTTCGGCACTGAAGCTTTCTTT.

The CDR3 here is CASSVEWRDEQFF. The CDR3 nucleotides are TGTGCCAGCAGCGTAGAATGGAGGGATGAGCAGTTCTTC. The V and J genes are TRBV9 and TRBJ2-1; tentative D call: TRBD2 (6 bases). The CDR3 spans 13 residues. Between the trimmed V and J ends, which lost 0 bases and 8 bases, there was a span of 9 bases. Germline values: CDR1 SGDLS, CDR2 YYNGEE.

This clonotype was recorded many times. The V gene is TRBV4-2, the J gene TRBJ2-3; 8 nucleotides agree with TRBD2. The CDR3 runs to 18 residues. V dropped 5 bases and J dropped 2; count of bases not matched to a gene: 15. Germline values: CDR1 LGHNA, CDR2 YNFKEQ. CDR3 DNA: TGTGCCAGCAGCAGCCTCGGCCGAAGCGGGGGAATCACAGATACGCAGTATTTT. Translated: CASSSLGRSGGITDTQYF.

This clonotype has a handful of counts. The J gene is TRBJ2-1, the V gene TRBV7-2, with TRBD2 matching over 8 bases. Germline V lookup: CDR1 SGHTA, CDR2 FQGNSA. V trimming: 4 bases; J trimming: 3 bases; junction bases outside the gene matches: 11. CDR3 size: 17 residues. The CDR3 DNA is TGTGCCAGCAGCTCACAAGCGGGAGATGGTCTCTACAATGAGCAGTTCTTC. Its protein is CASSSQAGDGLYNEQFF.

The V and J genes are TRBV6-1 and TRBJ2-6, with D tentatively TRBD1 or TRBD2 (5 bases each). CDR3 length: 17 residues. Trimming stripped 7 bases from V and 3 bases from J, with 19 bases between. CDR1 and CDR2 (germline): MNHNS, SASEGT. CDR3 loop: CASKIQVGVGGANVLTF. CDR3 in DNA: TGTGCCAGCAAGATACAGGTGGGAGTAGGTGGGGCCAACGTCCTGACTTTC.